By share, the clone carrying this T cell receptor (beta chain) ranks as medium-sized. Its target is unknown. This record belongs to a study of response to subunit inactivated influenza vaccine. Regarding the study as a whole: With each seasonal influenza vaccination, the authors suggested, few new T cells are recruited.

TCRdb processed the RT-PCR reads anew with MiXCR; each CDR3 protein has one entry. The table lists around 300,000 distinct CDR3 sequences, approximately 20% of them singletons. With 2 bases removed from V and 8 bases from J, the gap between germline ends came to 15 bases. CDR3 length: 14 residues. In germline, CDR1 is SEHNR, CDR2 FQNEAQ (reference sequence). This TCR was recovered from a man aged 45 to 70 who received an inactivated influenza vaccine. This chain joins TRBV7-9 and TRBJ1-2; D may be TRBD1 (5 bases). The source material was PBMCs from blood, sampled roughly 20 months after vaccination. This CDR3 is CASSLLQGERGYTF. CDR3 coding DNA: TGTGCCAGCAGCTTACTCCAAGGGGAACGGGGCTACACCTTC. The full variable domain, in which reference TRBV7-9 and TRBJ1-2 provide the parts outside the CDR3, is DTGVSQNPRHKITKRGQNVTFRCDPISEHNRLYWYRQTLGQGPEFLTYFQNEAQLEKSRLLSDRFSAERPKGSFSTLEIQRTEQGDSAMYLCASSLLQGERGYTFGSGTRLTVV.